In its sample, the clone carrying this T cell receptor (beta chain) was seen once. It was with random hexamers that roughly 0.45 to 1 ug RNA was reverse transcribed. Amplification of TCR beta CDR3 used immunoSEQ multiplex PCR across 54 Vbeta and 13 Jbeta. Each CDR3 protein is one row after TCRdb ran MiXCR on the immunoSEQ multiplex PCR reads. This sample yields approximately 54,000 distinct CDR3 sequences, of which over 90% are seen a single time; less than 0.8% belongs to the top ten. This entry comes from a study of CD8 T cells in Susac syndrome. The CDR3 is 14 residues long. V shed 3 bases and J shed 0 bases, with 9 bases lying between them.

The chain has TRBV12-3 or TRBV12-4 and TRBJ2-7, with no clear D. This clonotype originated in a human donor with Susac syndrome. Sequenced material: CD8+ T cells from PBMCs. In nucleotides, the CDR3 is TGTGCCAGCAGTTTCGCCAGTCCCTCCTACGAGCAGTACTTC. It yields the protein CASSFASPSYEQYF.